These 31 T cell receptor beta chains were all obtained from the same sample, sequenced in a study of OX40 agonist ivuxolimab in advanced cancers. Sequenced by immunoSEQ multiplex PCR; TCRdb stores in-frame clones only, minus some. Of 81,000 or so clones listed, more than 75% are singletons. The starting material was CD4+ or CD8+ T cells sorted from blood, obtained in a trial of the OX40 agonist ivuxolimab. These receptors came from an adult with an advanced solid tumor such as melanoma, head and neck, liver or kidney cancer.

The chain couples TRBV28 to TRBJ2-7, with D unclear. V was pared by 6 bases and J by 3 bases, with 9 bases between. The germline V gene encodes CDR1 MDHEN and CDR2 SYDVKM. The CDR3 totals 12 residues. CDR3 in amino acids: CASSPGVYEQYF. The CDR3 DNA follows: TGTGCCAGCAGCCCTGGGGTCTACGAGCAGTACTTC.

This clone was counted only a few times. The chain uses TRBV6-1 and TRBJ2-3; D possibly uses TRBD1 or TRBD2 (6 bases each). Trimming took off 8 bases at V and 2 bases at J, with 17 bases between the two ends. This CDR3 has 15 residues. Per germline, CDR1 MNHNS and CDR2 SASEGT. CDR3 in amino acids: CASGGSGGPTDTQYF. In nucleotides, the CDR3 is TGTGCCAGCGGCGGTAGTGGGGGGCCCACAGATACGCAGTATTTT.

The chain recombines TRBV5-1 with TRBJ1-4; no definite D call. The CDR3 covers 15 residues. Trimming stripped 1 base from V and 0 bases from J, with 7 bases between. Germline V CDR1 and CDR2: SGHRS, YFSETQ. The CDR3, as DNA: TGCGCCAGCAGCTTGACAGCTGCAACTAATGAAAAACTGTTTTTT. Translation gives CASSLTAATNEKLFF.

V is TRBV7-8 and J is TRBJ2-5, with D tentatively TRBD2 (6 bases). The CDR3 contains 14 residues. Trimming removed 1 base at V and 1 base at J, with 7 bases between. Germline V gene sequence: CDR1 SGHVS, CDR2 FQNEAQ. As DNA, the CDR3 is TGTGCCAGCAGCTTAGTGGGGGGCCAAGAGACCCAGTACTTC. Translating gives CASSLVGGQETQYF.

The chain uses TRBV10-3 and TRBJ2-1, with D hard to call. The V gene lost 0 bases and the J gene lost 5 bases, with 5 bases spanning the gap. CDR1 and CDR2 (germline): ENHRY, SYGVKD. CDR3 length: 13 residues. The DNA for the CDR3 is TGTGCCATCAGTGAGTCGGAGAACAATGAGCAGTTCTTC. Amino acids: CAISESENNEQFF.

V is TRBV7-9 and J is TRBJ2-1; 7 nucleotides agree with TRBD1. From germline, CDR1 is SEHNR and CDR2 FQNEAQ (reference sequence). V shed 1 base and J 8 bases; nucleotides not matched to a gene: 8. The CDR3 contains 15 residues. In DNA form, the CDR3 reads TGTGCCAGCAGCTTAGGACAGGGTGATTATGATGAGCAGTTCTTC. Translating gives CASSLGQGDYDEQFF. Combining the CDR3 with reference TRBV7-9 and TRBJ2-1 gives the whole variable domain DTGVSQNPRHKITKRGQNVTFRCDPISEHNRLYWYRQTLGQGPEFLTYFQNEAQLEKSRLLSDRFSAERPKGSFSTLEIQRTEQGDSAMYLCASSLGQGDYDEQFFGPGTRLTVL.

V and J are TRBV5-4 and TRBJ1-1; D not resolved. Per the germline V gene, CDR1 is SGHNT and CDR2 is YYREEE (reference sequence). V was cut by 4 bases and J by 1 base, with 8 bases left in between. The CDR3 is 13 amino acids. This CDR3 reads CASSTDPNTEAFF. The DNA for the CDR3 is TGTGCCAGCAGCACGGACCCGAACACTGAAGCTTTCTTT.

This chain links TRBV5-8 with TRBJ1-1, with 7 bases matching TRBD1. Trimming at V came to 4 bases and at J to 2 bases, leaving 5 bases not matched to a gene. This CDR3 has 14 amino acids. Germline-derived CDR1 and CDR2 are SGHTS and YDEGEE. Here the CDR3 reads CASSLTGPNTEAFF. The CDR3 DNA is TGTGCCAGCAGCCTGACAGGGCCCAACACTGAAGCTTTCTTT.

This sequence joins TRBV19 and TRBJ1-5; D is perhaps TRBD1 (5 bases). CDR3 length equals 15 residues. The germline gives CDR1 LNHDA, CDR2 SQIVND (reference sequence). Trimming cost V 11 bases and J 5 bases, with 22 bases left between them. The CDR3 loop reads CASRRGAVNYQPQHF. The CDR3 nucleotides are TGTGCCTCCCGGAGAGGGGCCGTGAACTATCAGCCCCAGCATTTT.

Turning to this clone: This sequence may be a read error, since a much larger clone differs from it by one base. The genes are TRBV7-8 and TRBJ1-1, with D unclear. V dropped 2 bases and J dropped 3 bases, with 4 bases sitting between them. CDR1 is SGHVS and CDR2 is FQNEAQ in the germline V gene. The CDR3 runs to 12 residues. In DNA form, the CDR3 reads TGTGCCAGCAGCTTACAGTACACTGAAGCTTTCTTT. Its translation: CASSLQYTEAFF.

The rearrangement joins TRBV4-1 to TRBJ1-5; TRBD1 aligns across 7 bases. CDR1 and CDR2 (germline): MGHRA, YSYEKL. V lost 0 bases and J lost 9; bases outside the gene matches: 11. The CDR3 sequence is 16 residues long. This CDR3 reads CASSQDRTGEIRPQHF. The CDR3 coding sequence is TGCGCCAGCAGCCAAGATCGCACAGGGGAAATCAGGCCCCAGCATTTT.

The CDR3 DNA sequence: TGTGCCACCAGCAGGGTGTTGAGCTCCTACGAGCAGTACTTC. It is translated as CATSRVLSSYEQYF. The J gene is TRBJ2-7, the V gene TRBV15; D gene ambiguous. CDR3 length equals 14 residues. Germline-derived CDR1 and CDR2 are LNHNV and YYDKDF (reference sequence). Trimming took 3 bases from V and 0 from J, leaving 9 bases between them.

The CDR3 region has the DNA TGTGCCAGCTCACTATTGGGTCAGGGCTCCACCGGGGAGCTGTTTTTT. This translates into CASSLLGQGSTGELFF. The V and J genes are TRBV18 and TRBJ2-2; TRBD1 is a possible D gene (5 bases). There are 16 residues in the CDR3. V was trimmed by 4 bases and J by 4 bases, leaving 16 bases between them. The V gene's germline CDR1 is KGHSH and CDR2 LQKENI.

This clone showed up just once. This chain joins TRBV4-3 and TRBJ2-3; 10 positions match TRBD2. The germline CDR1 and CDR2 sequences are LGHNA and YSLEER. J was trimmed by 7 bases and V by 0 bases; bases with no gene match: 13. This CDR3 has 18 residues. The chain's CDR3 is CASSQDGLAGAGTNTQYF. For the CDR3, the DNA is TGCGCCAGCAGCCAAGATGGGCTAGCGGGGGCAGGCACGAATACGCAGTATTTT.

This rearrangement joins TRBV13 to TRBJ2-3; possibly TRBD2 for D (6 bases). The CDR3 loop spans 15 amino acids. V lost 6 bases to trimming and J lost 2 bases, with 15 bases between them. CDR1 is PRHDT and CDR2 is FYEKMQ in the germline V gene (reference sequence). CDR3 in DNA: TGTGCCAGCAGACCCCGGGGGAGGAACACAGATACGCAGTATTTT. The encoded protein is CASRPRGRNTDTQYF.

The gene calls are TRBV9 and TRBJ2-7; tentatively, D is TRBD1 or TRBD2 (6 bases each). From germline, CDR1 is SGDLS and CDR2 YYNGEE. V dropped 4 bases and J dropped 3 bases, with 14 bases sitting between them. The CDR3 totals 14 residues. The CDR3 region has the DNA TGTGCCAGCAGCATGGGGGGCAAAAACTACGAGCAGTACTTC. Translation: CASSMGGKNYEQYF.

The J gene is TRBJ1-4, the V gene TRBV18; no reliable D call. Germline V gene sequence: CDR1 KGHSH, CDR2 LQKENI. V lost 5 bases and J lost 4, with 8 bases in between. The CDR3 sequence is 13 residues long. Here the CDR3 reads CASSTSDNEKLFF. The DNA for the CDR3 is TGTGCCAGCTCAACCAGTGATAATGAAAAACTGTTTTTT.

The rearrangement joins TRBV5-6 to TRBJ1-1; no definite D call. The CDR3 sequence is 14 residues long. V lost 1 base, J lost 1 base, and 8 bases lay in between. Per germline, CDR1 SGHDT and CDR2 YYEEEE. CDR3 in amino acids: CASSLIERNTEAFF. CDR3 DNA: TGTGCCAGCAGCTTGATCGAAAGGAACACTGAAGCTTTCTTT.

V is TRBV11-2 and J is TRBJ2-5; D is uncertain. This CDR3 contains 13 residues. Germline V gene data show CDR1 as SGHAT and CDR2 as FQNNGV. Trimming pared 5 bases from V and 4 bases from J, leaving 11 bases between. Here the CDR3 reads CASSLPSGETQYF. For the CDR3, the DNA is TGTGCCAGCAGCCTCCCGAGTGGAGAGACCCAGTACTTC.

This clone was observed once. The rearrangement joins TRBV14 to TRBJ2-5, with a tentative D call TRBD2 (7 bases). The DNA end lines up better with TRBJ2-7; the J call may be wrong. CDR1 and CDR2 from the germline V gene are SGHDN and FVKESK. This CDR3 is built from 16 residues. The CDR3 spells CASSQSGGRASYEQYF. CDR3 DNA sequence: TGTGCCAGCAGCCAGTCGGGGGGCAGGGCATCCTACGAGCAGTACTTC.

The chain carries TRBV10-3 and TRBJ2-7; D is possibly TRBD1 (5 bases). V lost 1 base and J 0 bases, leaving 10 bases between the germline ends. The CDR3 sequence is 15 residues long. Per the germline V gene, CDR1 is ENHRY and CDR2 is SYGVKD. This CDR3 reads CAISEYPGISYEQYF. DNA of the CDR3: TGTGCCATCAGTGAGTATCCAGGGATCTCCTACGAGCAGTACTTC.

This clone was seen only once. The gene calls are TRBV7-2 and TRBJ2-2, with 7 bases identical to TRBD1. In germline, CDR1 is SGHTA, CDR2 FQGNSA. The CDR3 is 12 amino acids. The V and J ends lost 8 bases and 7 bases, in that order; junction bases with no gene match: 4. The CDR3, as DNA: TGTGCCAGCCATCAGGGGGTCGGGGAGCTGTTTTTT. Protein sequence: CASHQGVGELFF.

The chain links TRBV15 to TRBJ2-2; 7 positions agree with TRBD2. Germline V gene sequence: CDR1 LNHNV, CDR2 YYDKDF (reference sequence). The length of the CDR3 is 17 residues. The ends lost 1 base at V and 1 base at J; junction bases unmatched: 6. The CDR3 DNA reads as TGTGCCACCAGCAGAGGAGGGGTAGCGGGGAACACCGGGGAGCTGTTTTTT. Residues: CATSRGGVAGNTGELFF.

This rearrangement joins TRBV2 to TRBJ1-4; 7 nucleotides match TRBD1. This CDR3 is built from 13 residues. Germline lookup yields CDR1 SNHLY and CDR2 FYNNEI. V was pared by 11 bases and J by 15 bases, with 18 bases of the junction left unmatched. CDR3 DNA sequence: TGTGCCGCTCTGACAGGGTTAATGAAAGAGGTGTTTTTT. It codes for CAALTGLMKEVFF.

A few counts support this clone. The chain links TRBV7-2 to TRBJ1-1, with TRBD1 matching over 8 bases. CDR1 and CDR2 (germline): SGHTA, FQGNSA. V lost 4 bases, J lost 5 bases, and 0 bases stayed unmatched. The CDR3 length is 12 residues. CDR3 region: CASSWTGTEAFF. In DNA, the CDR3 is TGTGCCAGCAGCTGGACAGGGACTGAAGCTTTCTTT. Based on the CDR3 plus reference TRBV7-2 and TRBJ1-1, the full variable domain is GAGVSQSPSNKVTEKGKDVELRCDPISGHTALYWYRQSLGQGLEFLIYFQGNSAPDKSGLPSDRFSAERTGGSVSTLTIQRTQQEDSAVYLCASSWTGTEAFFGQGTRLTVV.

As DNA, the CDR3 is TGTGCCAGCAGCCGGATATCAGGGATGAACACTGAAGCTTTCTTT. It encodes CASSRISGMNTEAFF. The chain recombines TRBV5-4 with TRBJ1-1, with D tentatively TRBD1 (5 bases). V lost 4 bases and J lost 0, with 13 bases in between. Germline assignment: CDR1 SGHNT and CDR2 YYREEE (reference sequence). The CDR3 sequence is 15 residues long.

The chain uses TRBV5-6 and TRBJ1-4; no clear D gene. The CDR3 is made up of 13 amino acids. Germline-derived CDR1 and CDR2 are SGHDT and YYEEEE. V lost 1 base and J 7 bases, leaving 8 bases between the germline ends. The CDR3 protein is CASSLTTGEKLFF. CDR3 in DNA: TGTGCCAGCAGCTTGACGACCGGTGAAAAACTGTTTTTT. Together with reference TRBV5-6 and TRBJ1-4, the CDR3 gives the full variable domain: DAGVTQSPTHLIKTRGQQVTLRCSPKSGHDTVSWYQQALGQGPQFIFQYYEEEERQRGNFPDRFSGHQFPNYSSELNVNALLLGDSALYLCASSLTTGEKLFFGSGTQLSVL.

The gene calls are TRBV4-1 and TRBJ1-2, with D possibly TRBD1 on 6 matching bases. This CDR3 region has 15 residues. Per germline, CDR1 MGHRA and CDR2 YSYEKL. V lost 0 bases and J lost 4, with 12 bases in between. The CDR3 region is CASSQESLGAYGYTF. The CDR3 nucleotides are TGCGCCAGCAGCCAAGAATCCTTGGGGGCCTATGGCTACACCTTC.

The chain links TRBV14 to TRBJ2-2, with TRBD2 identical over 10 bases. Germline CDR1 is SGHDN and CDR2 is FVKESK. V was clipped by 4 bases and J by 5 bases; unmatched bases: 4. This CDR3 contains 15 residues. The CDR3, as DNA: TGTGCCAGCAGCCGGGGACTAGCGAGGACCGGGGAGCTGTTTTTT. Translated, it gives CASSRGLARTGELFF.

Regarding this clone: In this CDR3 the conserved last residue, phenylalanine or tryptophan, is missing, so a read error is likely. The V call is TRBV23-1, the J call TRBJ1-6; weak D call: TRBD1 (6 bases). TRBV23-1 is assigned to the ORF class and has an uncertain function. Trimming left V 6 bases short and J 7 bases short, with 10 bases between. CDR3 length: 13 amino acids. The chain's CDR3 is CASRSGANSPLHL. The CDR3 nucleotides read TGCGCCAGCAGGTCAGGGGCAAATTCACCCCTCCACCTT.

This clone came up once. The chain carries TRBV5-6 and TRBJ1-2; D unclear. The CDR3 runs 13 residues. From germline, CDR1 is SGHDT and CDR2 YYEEEE. With 1 base removed from V and 2 bases from J, the gap between germline ends came to 6 bases. In DNA, the CDR3 is TGTGCCAGCAGCTTGCCCCGAAACTATGGCTACACCTTC. This sequence encodes CASSLPRNYGYTF.